The sequence of this T cell receptor (beta chain) was determined in a study of blood T cell repertoires in COVID-19. The overall study: PBMCs, B-cell-depleted T cells, or T cells were the source of the cDNA or gDNA that made up the material.

Trimming left V 4 bases short and J 5 bases short, with 14 bases between. The CDR3 spans 15 residues. Germline lookup yields CDR1 KGHDR and CDR2 SFDVKD. Profiling relied on immunoSEQ multiplex PCR, and the TCRdb table lists in-frame clones only, not all of them. The table includes around 400,000 clones, just over 90% detected once. Individuals drawn from under 30 US areas were about 18 to 90 years old. Participant reports of clinical history set cohort assignment. J is TRBJ2-1 and V is TRBV24-1; unclear D gene. This TCR was recovered from a woman between 40 and 55 years old who had been exposed to COVID-19. Sequenced sample: PBMCs or T cells enriched from blood (not recorded which). The CDR3 here is CATSDSSPVNNEQFF. Here the CDR3 DNA reads TGTGCCACCAGTGACAGTAGCCCAGTTAACAATGAGCAGTTCTTC.